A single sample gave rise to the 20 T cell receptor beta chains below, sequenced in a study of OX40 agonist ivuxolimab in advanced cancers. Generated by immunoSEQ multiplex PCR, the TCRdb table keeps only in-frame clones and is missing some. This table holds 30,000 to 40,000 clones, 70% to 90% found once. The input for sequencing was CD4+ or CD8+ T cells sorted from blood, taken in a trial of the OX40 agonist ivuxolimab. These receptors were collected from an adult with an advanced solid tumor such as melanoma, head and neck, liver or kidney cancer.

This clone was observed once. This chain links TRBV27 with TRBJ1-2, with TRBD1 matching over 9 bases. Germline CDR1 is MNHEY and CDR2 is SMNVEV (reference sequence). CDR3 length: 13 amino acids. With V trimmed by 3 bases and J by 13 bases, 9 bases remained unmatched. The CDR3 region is CASSLTGTGTATF. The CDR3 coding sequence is TGTGCCAGCAGTTTGACCGGGACAGGGACCGCCACCTTC.

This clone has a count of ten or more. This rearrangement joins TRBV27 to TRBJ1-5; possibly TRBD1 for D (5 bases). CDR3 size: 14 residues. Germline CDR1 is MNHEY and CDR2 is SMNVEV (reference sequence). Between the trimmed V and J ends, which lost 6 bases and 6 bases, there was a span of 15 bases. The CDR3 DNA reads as TGTGCCAGCAGGATCCTGGGGGTCTCTCAGCCCCAGCATTTT. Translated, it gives CASRILGVSQPQHF.

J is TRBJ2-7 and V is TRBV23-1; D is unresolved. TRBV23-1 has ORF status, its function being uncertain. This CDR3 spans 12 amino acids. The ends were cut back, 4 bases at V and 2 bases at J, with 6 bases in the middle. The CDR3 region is CASSPTTYEQYF. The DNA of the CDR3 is TGCGCCAGCAGTCCGACAACCTACGAGCAGTACTTC.

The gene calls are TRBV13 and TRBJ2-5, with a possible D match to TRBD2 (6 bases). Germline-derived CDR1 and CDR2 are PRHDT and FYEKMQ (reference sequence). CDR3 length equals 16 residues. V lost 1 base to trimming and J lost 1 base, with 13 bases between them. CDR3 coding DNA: TGTGCCAGCAGCTTAGCAGCGGGCGTCCTCCAAGAGACCCAGTACTTC. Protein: CASSLAAGVLQETQYF. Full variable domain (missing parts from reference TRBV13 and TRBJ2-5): AAGVIQSPRHLIKEKRETATLKCYPIPRHDTVYWYQQGPGQDPQFLISFYEKMQSDKGSIPDRFSAQQFSDYHSELNMSSLELGDSALYFCASSLAAGVLQETQYFGPGTRLLVL.

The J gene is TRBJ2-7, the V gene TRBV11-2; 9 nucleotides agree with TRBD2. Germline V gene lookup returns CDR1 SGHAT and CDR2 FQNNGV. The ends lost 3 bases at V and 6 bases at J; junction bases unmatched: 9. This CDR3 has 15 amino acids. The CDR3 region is CASSLSPGLAPEQYF. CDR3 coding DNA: TGTGCCAGCAGCTTGAGCCCGGGACTAGCCCCCGAGCAGTACTTC.

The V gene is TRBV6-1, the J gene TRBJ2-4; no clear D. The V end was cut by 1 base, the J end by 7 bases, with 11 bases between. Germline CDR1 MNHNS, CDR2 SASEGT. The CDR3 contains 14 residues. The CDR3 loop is CASSEEEGVNIQYF. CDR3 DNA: TGTGCCAGCAGTGAAGAGGAAGGCGTCAACATTCAGTACTTC.

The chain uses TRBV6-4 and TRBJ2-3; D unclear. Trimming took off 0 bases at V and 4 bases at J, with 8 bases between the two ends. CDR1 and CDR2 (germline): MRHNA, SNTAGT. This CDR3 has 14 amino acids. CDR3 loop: CASSDSSTPDTQYF. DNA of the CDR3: TGTGCCAGCAGTGACTCGTCTACCCCAGATACGCAGTATTTT.

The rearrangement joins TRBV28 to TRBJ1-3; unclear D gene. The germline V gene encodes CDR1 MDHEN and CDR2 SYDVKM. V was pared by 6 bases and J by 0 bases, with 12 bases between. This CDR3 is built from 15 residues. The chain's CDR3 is CASSPTLSSGNTIYF. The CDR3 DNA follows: TGTGCCAGCAGCCCTACCCTCTCCTCTGGAAACACCATATATTTT.

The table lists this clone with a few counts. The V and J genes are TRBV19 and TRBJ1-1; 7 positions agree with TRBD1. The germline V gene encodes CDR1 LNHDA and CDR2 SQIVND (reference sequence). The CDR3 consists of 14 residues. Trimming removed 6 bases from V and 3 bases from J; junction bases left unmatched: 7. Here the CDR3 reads CASRAIGGYTEAFF. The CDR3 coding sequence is TGTGCCAGTAGAGCAATAGGGGGCTACACTGAAGCTTTCTTT.

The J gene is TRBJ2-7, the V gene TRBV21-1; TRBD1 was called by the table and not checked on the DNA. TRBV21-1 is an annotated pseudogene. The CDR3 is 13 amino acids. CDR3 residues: CASRRGLSYEQYF. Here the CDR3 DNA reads TGTGCCAGCAGGCGTGGGCTCTCCTACGAGCAGTACTTC.

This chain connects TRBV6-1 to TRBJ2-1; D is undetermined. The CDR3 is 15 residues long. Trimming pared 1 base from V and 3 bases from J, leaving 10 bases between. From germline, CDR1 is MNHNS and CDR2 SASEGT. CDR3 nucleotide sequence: TGTGCCAGCAGTGAAGATAGTCAGTTCTACAATGAGCAGTTCTTC. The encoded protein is CASSEDSQFYNEQFF.

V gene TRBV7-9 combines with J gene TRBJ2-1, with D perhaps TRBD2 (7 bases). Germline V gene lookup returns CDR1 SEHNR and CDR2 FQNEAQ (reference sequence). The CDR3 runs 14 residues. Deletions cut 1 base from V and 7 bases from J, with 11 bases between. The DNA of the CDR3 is TGTGCCAGCAGCTTAGACGGGGGGCGAAATGAGCAGTTCTTC. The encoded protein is CASSLDGGRNEQFF.

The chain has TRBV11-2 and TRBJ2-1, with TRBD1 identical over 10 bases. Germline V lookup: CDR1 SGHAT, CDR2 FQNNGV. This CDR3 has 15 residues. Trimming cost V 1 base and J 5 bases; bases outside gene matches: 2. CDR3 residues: CASSLGQGADNEQFF. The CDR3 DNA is TGTGCCAGCAGCTTAGGACAGGGGGCGGACAATGAGCAGTTCTTC.

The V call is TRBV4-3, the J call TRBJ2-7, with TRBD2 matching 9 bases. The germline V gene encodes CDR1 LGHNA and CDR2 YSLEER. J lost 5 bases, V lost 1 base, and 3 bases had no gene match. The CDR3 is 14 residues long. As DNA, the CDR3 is TGCGCCAGCAGCCAAGCGGGACTAGCCGACGAGCAGTACTTC. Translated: CASSQAGLADEQYF.

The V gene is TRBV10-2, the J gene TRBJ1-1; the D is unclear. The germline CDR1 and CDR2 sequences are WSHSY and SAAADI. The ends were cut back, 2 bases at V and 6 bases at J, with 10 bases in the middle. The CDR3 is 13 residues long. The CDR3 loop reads CASSEGWHPEAFF. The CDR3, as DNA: TGCGCCAGCAGTGAGGGGTGGCACCCTGAAGCTTTCTTT.

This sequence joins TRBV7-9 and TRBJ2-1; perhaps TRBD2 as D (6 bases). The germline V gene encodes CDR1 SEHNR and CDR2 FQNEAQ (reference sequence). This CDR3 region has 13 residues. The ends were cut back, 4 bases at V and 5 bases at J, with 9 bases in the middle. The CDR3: CASSSGGDNEQFF. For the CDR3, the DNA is TGTGCCAGCAGCTCAGGAGGGGACAATGAGCAGTTCTTC. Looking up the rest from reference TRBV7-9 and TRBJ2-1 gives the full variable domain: DTGVSQNPRHKITKRGQNVTFRCDPISEHNRLYWYRQTLGQGPEFLTYFQNEAQLEKSRLLSDRFSAERPKGSFSTLEIQRTEQGDSAMYLCASSSGGDNEQFFGPGTRLTVL.

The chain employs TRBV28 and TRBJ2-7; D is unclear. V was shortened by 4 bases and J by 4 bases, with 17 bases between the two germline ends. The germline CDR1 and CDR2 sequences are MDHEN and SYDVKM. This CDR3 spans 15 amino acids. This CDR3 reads CASSSVGQIPYEQYF. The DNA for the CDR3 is TGTGCCAGCAGTTCGGTGGGTCAGATCCCTTACGAGCAGTACTTC.

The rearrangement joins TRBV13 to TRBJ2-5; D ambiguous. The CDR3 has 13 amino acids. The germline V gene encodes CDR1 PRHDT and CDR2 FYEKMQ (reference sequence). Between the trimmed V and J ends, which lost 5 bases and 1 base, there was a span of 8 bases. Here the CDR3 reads CASSPLSQETQYF. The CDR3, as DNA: TGTGCCAGCAGCCCCCTCTCCCAAGAGACCCAGTACTTC.

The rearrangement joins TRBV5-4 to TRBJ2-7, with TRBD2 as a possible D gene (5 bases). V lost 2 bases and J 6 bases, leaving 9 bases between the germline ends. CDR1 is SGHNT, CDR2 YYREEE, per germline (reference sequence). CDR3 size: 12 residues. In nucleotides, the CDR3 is TGTGCCAGCAGCTTAAGCGGCTCCGAGCAGTACTTC. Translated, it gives CASSLSGSEQYF.

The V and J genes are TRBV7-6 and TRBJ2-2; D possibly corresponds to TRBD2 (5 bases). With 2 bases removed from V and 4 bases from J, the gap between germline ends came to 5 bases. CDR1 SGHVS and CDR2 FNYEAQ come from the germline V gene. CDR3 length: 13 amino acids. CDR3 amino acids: CASSLSGTGELFF. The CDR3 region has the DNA TGTGCCAGCAGCTTAAGCGGCACCGGGGAGCTGTTTTTT.